A few counts support the clone carrying this TCR beta chain. The sample belongs to a study of blood T cells in healthy people across ages. For the study at large: In model experiments, template switching was able to capture about one barcoded beta molecule for every two T cells that were present.

Sample-barcoded 5' priming and a J-beta primer mix drove a second PCR of about 6 to 11 cycles. TCRdb itself ran the 5' RACE reads through MiXCR, one entry per CDR3 protein. The sample records about 830,000 distinct CDR3 sequences, roughly 50% being singletons. The specimen was blood. This TCR came from a man aged 25 to 40 in good health.

In DNA form, the CDR3 reads TGTGCCAGCAGCCTAATGCAAGATACGCAGTATTTT. Translated, it gives CASSLMQDTQYF. V gene TRBV7-2 combines with J gene TRBJ2-3; D uncertain. With 5 bases removed from V and 5 bases from J, the gap between germline ends came to 8 bases. The CDR3 runs 12 residues. Germline CDR1 and CDR2: SGHTA and FQGNSA.